This T cell receptor (beta chain) came from a study of blood T cell repertoires in COVID-19. Using immunoSEQ multiplex PCR, the repertoire was profiled, and TCRdb retains in-frame clones only, with some absent. The sample gives 52,000 or so clones, 90% to 95% of which show up once; more than 8% is in the top ten. V shed 3 bases and J 2 bases; nucleotides not matched to a gene: 4. From germline, CDR1 is KGHSH and CDR2 LQKENI. There are 15 residues in the CDR3. The clonotype comes from a woman aged 80 or older with acute or convalescent COVID-19. The V call is TRBV18, the J call TRBJ2-5; TRBD1 matches at 9 bases. Input material: peripheral blood. The CDR3 DNA is TGTGCCAGCTCACCTTTGACAGGGGGTCAAGAGACCCAGTACTTC. Amino acids: CASSPLTGGQETQYF.